This T cell receptor (beta chain) is from a study of blood T cell repertoires in COVID-19 (TCRdb year 2020). Broadly, across the study: Collaborator samples came from the United States, Italy and Spain and covered acute and convalescent phases of COVID-19. The material from the prospective study consisted of cDNA or gDNA derived from T cells, B-cell-depleted T cells, or PBMCs. Deeply sampled blood TCRbeta repertoires from subjects exposed to, actively infected with, or recovered from COVID-19 were included in the dataset. The repertoires were released in a freely available public database meant as a resource for research on the immune response to SARS-CoV-2. Samples came from the ongoing ImmuneRACE study (first 160 participants) plus 1,254 subjects from 6 global collaborators. Sample metadata almost always included a de-identified subject ID, COVID-19 status, age in years and sex. Where HLA class I and class II types were available, the types were taken from metadata supplied by the sample provider, not from assay-based typing. Broader findings and caveats from the paper: Clinical and demographic metadata were provided uncurated, with the amount varying by source and participant.

TCRbeta CDR3 regions were amplified from genomic DNA by means of the immunoSEQ Assay, a bias-controlled multiplex PCR. Per the original workflow: The number of nucleated cells in each sample was estimated from the amplification of reference gene primers within the assay. To quantify the absolute abundance of each unique TCRbeta CDR3 rearrangement, sequence reads were collapsed and filtered. Productive Simpson clonality was computed per sample as the square root of Simpson's diversity index over productive rearrangements. TCRdb took this table from immuneACCESS and kept in-frame rearrangements with V and J called. Such tables lack part of the clones; where checked against another copy, unresolved V genes explain under half of the gap, and the rest is unexplained. That table gives V, J and clone size, and the DNA gave D and trimming. This sample gives a few hundred thousand clones in total; 90% of them show up just once. Under 2.5% of the sample is taken by the ten largest.

In the case of this clone: The antigen it recognizes is unknown. Per-base qualities were not stored, and no clone one base away is much larger.

One collaborating source in Seattle enrolled patients during active infection and followed them longitudinally through the course of disease. Each collaborating institution followed its own protocols to collect whole blood in K2EDTA tubes. Collaborator samples were shipped for TCRbeta analysis as frozen whole blood, isolated PBMCs, or DNA extracted from either sample type. The V and J ends are trimmed by 4 bases and 10 bases, leaving 20 bases between them. CDR3 length: 15 amino acids, cysteine to phenylalanine. Only CDR3 DNA remains: 45 bases, in frame from the first base. For CDR1 and CDR2, the germline V gene lists LGHNA and YNFKEQ.

The sequence is built from TRBV4-2 and TRBJ2-1, and possibly TRBD2, on 6 matching bases. This clonotype originated in a woman aged 55-69 years with COVID-19, enrolled during active disease. Material: peripheral blood. The CDR3 loop reads CASSPGLRAGKEQFF. The DNA is TGTGCCAGCAGCCCGGGACTCCGGGCGGGCAAGGAGCAGTTCTTC.